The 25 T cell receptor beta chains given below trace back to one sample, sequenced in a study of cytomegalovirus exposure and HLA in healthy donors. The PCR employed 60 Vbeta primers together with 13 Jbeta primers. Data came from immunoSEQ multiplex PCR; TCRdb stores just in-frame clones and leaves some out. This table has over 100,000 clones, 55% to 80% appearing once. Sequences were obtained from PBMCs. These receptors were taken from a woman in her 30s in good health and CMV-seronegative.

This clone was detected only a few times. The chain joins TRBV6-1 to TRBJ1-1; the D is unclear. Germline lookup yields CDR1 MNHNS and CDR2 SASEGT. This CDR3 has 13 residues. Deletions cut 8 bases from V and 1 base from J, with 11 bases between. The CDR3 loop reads CASVTLQNTEAFF. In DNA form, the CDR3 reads TGTGCCAGCGTTACTCTCCAGAACACTGAAGCTTTCTTT.

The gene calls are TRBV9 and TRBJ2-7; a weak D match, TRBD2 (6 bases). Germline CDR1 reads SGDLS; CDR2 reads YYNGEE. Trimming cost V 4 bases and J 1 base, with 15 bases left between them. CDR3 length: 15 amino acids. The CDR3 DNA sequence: TGTGCCAGCAGCACTACCGGGGGAGAGTCCTACGAGCAGTACTTC. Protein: CASSTTGGESYEQYF.

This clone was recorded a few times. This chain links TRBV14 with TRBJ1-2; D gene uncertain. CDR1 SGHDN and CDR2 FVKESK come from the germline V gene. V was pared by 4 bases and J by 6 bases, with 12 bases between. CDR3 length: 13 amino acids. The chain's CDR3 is CASSPRWRDGYTF. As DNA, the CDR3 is TGTGCCAGCAGCCCCAGATGGAGGGATGGCTACACCTTC.

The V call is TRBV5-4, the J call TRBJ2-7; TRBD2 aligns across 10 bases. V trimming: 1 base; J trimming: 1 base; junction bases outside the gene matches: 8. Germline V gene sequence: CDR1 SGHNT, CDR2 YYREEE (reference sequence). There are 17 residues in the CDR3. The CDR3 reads CASSLWLAGANSYEQYF. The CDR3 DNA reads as TGTGCCAGCAGCTTGTGGCTAGCGGGAGCCAATTCCTACGAGCAGTACTTC.

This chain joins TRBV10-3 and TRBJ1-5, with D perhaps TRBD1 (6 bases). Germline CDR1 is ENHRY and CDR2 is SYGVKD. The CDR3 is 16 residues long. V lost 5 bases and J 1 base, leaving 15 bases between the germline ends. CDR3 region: CAISPSGVLSNQPQHF. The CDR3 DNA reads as TGTGCCATCAGTCCTTCAGGGGTCTTGAGCAATCAGCCCCAGCATTTT.

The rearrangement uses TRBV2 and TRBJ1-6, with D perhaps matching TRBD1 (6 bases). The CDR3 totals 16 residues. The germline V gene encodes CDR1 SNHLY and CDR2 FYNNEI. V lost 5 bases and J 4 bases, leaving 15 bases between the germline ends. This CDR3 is CASSPEGGAYNSPLHF. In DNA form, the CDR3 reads TGTGCCAGCAGTCCAGAAGGGGGTGCGTATAATTCACCCCTCCACTTT.

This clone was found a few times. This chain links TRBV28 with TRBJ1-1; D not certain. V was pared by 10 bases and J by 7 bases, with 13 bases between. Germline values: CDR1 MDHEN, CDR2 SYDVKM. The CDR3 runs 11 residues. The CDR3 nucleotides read TGTGCCACCACGTATAGGAGTGAAGCTTTCTTT. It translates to CATTYRSEAFF.

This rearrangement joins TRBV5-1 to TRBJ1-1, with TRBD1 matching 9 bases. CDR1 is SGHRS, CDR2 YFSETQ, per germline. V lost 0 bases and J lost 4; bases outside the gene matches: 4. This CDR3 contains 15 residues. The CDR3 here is CASSLVGTGTTEAFF. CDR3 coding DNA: TGCGCCAGCAGCTTGGTTGGGACAGGGACCACTGAAGCTTTCTTT.

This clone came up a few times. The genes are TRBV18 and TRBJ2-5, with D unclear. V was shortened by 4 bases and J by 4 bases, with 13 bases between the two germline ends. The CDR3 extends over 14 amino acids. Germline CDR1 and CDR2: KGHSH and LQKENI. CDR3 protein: CASSRLKVGETQYF. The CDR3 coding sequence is TGTGCCAGCTCACGACTCAAGGTTGGAGAGACCCAGTACTTC.

The CDR3 sequence is CASSLGPGYQPQHF. The CDR3 bases are TGTGCCAGCAGCTTGGGGCCGGGATATCAGCCCCAGCATTTT. The chain uses TRBV5-8 and TRBJ1-5, with D unresolved. This CDR3 comprises 14 residues. Germline loops: CDR1 SGHTS, CDR2 YDEGEE. Trimming took 0 bases from V and 5 from J, leaving 9 bases between them.

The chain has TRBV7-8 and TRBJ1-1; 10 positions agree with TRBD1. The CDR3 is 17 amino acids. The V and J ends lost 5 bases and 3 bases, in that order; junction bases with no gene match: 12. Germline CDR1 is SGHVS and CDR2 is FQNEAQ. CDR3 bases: TGTGCCAGCAGCCCTAGGGACAGGGGATTAGCGGACACTGAAGCTTTCTTT. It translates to CASSPRDRGLADTEAFF.

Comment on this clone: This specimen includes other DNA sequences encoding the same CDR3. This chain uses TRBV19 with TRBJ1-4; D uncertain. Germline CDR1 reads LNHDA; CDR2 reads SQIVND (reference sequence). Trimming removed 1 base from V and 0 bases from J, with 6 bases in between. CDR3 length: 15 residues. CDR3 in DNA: TGTGCCAGTAGTATAGGTACAGCAACTAATGAAAAACTGTTTTTT. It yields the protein CASSIGTATNEKLFF. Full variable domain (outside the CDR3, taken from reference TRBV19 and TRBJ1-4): DGGITQSPKYLFRKEGQNVTLSCEQNLNHDAMYWYRQDPGQGLRLIYYSQIVNDFQKGDIAEGYSVSREKKESFPLTVTSAQKNPTAFYLCASSIGTATNEKLFFGSGTQLSVL.

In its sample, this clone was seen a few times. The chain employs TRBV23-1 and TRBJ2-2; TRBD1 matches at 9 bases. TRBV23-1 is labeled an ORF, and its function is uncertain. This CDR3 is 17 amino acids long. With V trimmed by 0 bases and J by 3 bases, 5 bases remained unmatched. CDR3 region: CASSQSGQGRDTGELFF. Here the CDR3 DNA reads TGCGCCAGCAGTCAATCAGGACAGGGGAGGGACACCGGGGAGCTGTTTTTT.

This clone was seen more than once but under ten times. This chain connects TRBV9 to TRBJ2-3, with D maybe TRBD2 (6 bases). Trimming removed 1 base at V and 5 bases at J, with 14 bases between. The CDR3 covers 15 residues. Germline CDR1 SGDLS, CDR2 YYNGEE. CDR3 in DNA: TGTGCCAGCAGCGTACAAGGAGGGCTTGGAGATACGCAGTATTTT. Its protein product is CASSVQGGLGDTQYF.

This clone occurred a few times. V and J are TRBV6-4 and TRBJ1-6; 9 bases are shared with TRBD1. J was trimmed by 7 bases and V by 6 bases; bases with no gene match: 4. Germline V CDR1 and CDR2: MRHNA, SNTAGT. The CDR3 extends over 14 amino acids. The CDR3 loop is CASSPGQGNSPLHF. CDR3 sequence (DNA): TGTGCCAGCAGCCCGGGACAGGGAAATTCACCCCTCCACTTT.

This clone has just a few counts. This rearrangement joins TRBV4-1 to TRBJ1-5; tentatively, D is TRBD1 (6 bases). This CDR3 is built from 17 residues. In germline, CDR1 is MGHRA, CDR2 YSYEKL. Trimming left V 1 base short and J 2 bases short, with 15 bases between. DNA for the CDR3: TGCGCCAGCAGCCAAGGGGGGTACAGGGATGGCAATCAGCCCCAGCATTTT. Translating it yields CASSQGGYRDGNQPQHF.

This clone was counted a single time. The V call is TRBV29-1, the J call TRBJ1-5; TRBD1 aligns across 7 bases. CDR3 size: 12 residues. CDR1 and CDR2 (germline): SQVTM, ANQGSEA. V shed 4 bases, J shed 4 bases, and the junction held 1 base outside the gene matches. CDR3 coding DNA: TGCAGCGTTGCAGGGGGGAATCAGCCCCAGCATTTT. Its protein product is CSVAGGNQPQHF.

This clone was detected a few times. CDR3 sequence (DNA): TGTGCCAGCAGCCGTCGACAGGCCAACTACGAGCAGTACTTC. It encodes CASSRRQANYEQYF. The rearrangement joins TRBV5-8 to TRBJ2-7; maybe TRBD1 (6 bases). V lost 4 bases and J lost 3, with 14 bases in between. CDR1 is SGHTS and CDR2 is YDEGEE in the germline V gene. This CDR3 spans 14 amino acids.

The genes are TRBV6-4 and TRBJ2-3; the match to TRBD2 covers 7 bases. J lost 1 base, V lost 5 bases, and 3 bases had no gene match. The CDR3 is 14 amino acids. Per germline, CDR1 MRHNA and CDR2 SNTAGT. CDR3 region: CASSTSAGTDTQYF. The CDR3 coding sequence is TGTGCCAGCAGTACTAGCGCCGGCACAGATACGCAGTATTTT.

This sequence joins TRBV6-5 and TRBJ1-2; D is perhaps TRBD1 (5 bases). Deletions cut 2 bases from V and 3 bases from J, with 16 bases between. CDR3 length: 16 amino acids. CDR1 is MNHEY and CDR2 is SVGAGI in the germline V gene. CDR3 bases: TGTGCCAGCAGTTACCGGGAGGGGAGTAGAGACTATGGCTACACCTTC. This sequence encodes CASSYREGSRDYGYTF.

Here the CDR3 reads CASSFWDRGYEQYF. In DNA form, the CDR3 reads TGTGCCAGCAGCTTCTGGGACAGGGGCTACGAGCAGTACTTC. This chain links TRBV5-6 with TRBJ2-7; 10 bases are a match to TRBD1. Per the germline V gene, CDR1 is SGHDT and CDR2 is YYEEEE. The ends lost 2 bases at V and 3 bases at J; junction bases unmatched: 2. The CDR3 runs to 14 residues.

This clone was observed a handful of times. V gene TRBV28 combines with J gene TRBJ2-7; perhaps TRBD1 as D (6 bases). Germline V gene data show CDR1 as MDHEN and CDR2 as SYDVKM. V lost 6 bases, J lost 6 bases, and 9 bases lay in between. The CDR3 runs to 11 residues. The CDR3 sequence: CASRATGEQYF. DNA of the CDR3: TGTGCCAGCAGGGCGACAGGCGAGCAGTACTTC.

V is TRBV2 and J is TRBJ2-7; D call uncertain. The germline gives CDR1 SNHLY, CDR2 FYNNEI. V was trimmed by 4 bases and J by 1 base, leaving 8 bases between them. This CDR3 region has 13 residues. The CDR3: CASSAGTSYEQYF. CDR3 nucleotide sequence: TGTGCCAGCAGTGCAGGAACTTCCTACGAGCAGTACTTC. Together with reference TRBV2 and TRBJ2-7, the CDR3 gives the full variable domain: EPEVTQTPSHQVTQMGQEVILRCVPISNHLYFYWYRQILGQKVEFLVSFYNNEISEKSEIFDDQFSVERPDGSNFTLKIRSTKLEDSAMYFCASSAGTSYEQYFGPGTRLTVT.

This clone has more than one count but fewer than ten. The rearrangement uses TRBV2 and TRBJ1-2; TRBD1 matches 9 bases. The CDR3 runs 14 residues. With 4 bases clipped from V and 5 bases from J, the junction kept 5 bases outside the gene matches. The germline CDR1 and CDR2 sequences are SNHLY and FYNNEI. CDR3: CASSADRGYYGYTF. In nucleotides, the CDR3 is TGTGCCAGCAGTGCGGACAGGGGATATTATGGCTACACCTTC.

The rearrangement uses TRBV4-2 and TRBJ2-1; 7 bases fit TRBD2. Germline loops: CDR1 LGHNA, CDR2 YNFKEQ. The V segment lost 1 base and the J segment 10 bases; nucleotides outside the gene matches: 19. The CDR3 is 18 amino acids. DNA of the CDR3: TGTGCCAGCAGCCAAGTTGGAGTAGGTACTAGCGCCTTCGGGGAGCAGTTCTTC. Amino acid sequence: CASSQVGVGTSAFGEQFF.